This T cell receptor beta chain derives from a study of T cell clonotyping in hematopoietic cell transplantation. In germline, CDR1 is LGHNA, CDR2 YSLEER. The ends were cut back, 0 bases at V and 5 bases at J, with 10 bases in the middle. The CDR3 sequence is 14 residues long. As regards this clone: Its antigen is undetermined.

Libraries were prepared by immunoSEQ multiplex PCR; TCRdb keeps only in-frame clonotypes and omits some of them. The sample includes over 7,500 clones, around 80% of them seen just once. Findings and caveats of the study: At the given depth, recipient repertoires were over 95% de novo clonotypes.

This sequence was found in a male patient aged 60-70 years who had an allogeneic stem cell transplant from an unrelated donor, so the T cells may come from the graft donor. Some clones in this sample may be carry-over from other donors' samples. The chain carries TRBV4-3 and TRBJ1-2, with D unclear. The specimen was PBMCs, collected at the time of graft-versus-host disease after allogeneic stem cell transplant. The DNA for the CDR3 is TGCGCCAGCAGCCAAGAACGGGGAAGGTATGGCTACACCTTC. Its translation is CASSQERGRYGYTF.